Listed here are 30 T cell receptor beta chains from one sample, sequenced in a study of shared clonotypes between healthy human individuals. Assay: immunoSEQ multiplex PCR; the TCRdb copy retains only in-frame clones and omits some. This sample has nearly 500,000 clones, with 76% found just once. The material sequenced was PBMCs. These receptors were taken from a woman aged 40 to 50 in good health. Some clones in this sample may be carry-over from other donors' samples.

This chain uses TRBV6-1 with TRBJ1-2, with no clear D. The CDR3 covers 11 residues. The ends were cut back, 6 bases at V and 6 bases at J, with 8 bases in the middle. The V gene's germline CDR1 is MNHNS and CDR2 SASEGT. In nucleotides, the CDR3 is TGTGCCAGCAGGAAGGGAGATGGCTACACCTTC. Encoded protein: CASRKGDGYTF.

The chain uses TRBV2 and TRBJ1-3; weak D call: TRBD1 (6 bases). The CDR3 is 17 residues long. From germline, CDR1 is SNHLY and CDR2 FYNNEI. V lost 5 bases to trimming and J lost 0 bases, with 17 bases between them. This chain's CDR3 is CASSYTGPSLSGNTIYF. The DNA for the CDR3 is TGTGCCAGCAGTTATACAGGGCCCTCACTCTCTGGAAACACCATATATTTT.

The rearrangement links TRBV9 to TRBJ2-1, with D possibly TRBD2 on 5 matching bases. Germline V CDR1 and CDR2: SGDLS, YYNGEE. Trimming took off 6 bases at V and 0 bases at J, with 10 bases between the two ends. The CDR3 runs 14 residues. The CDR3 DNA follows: TGTGCCAGCAATAACGGGGACTCCTACAATGAGCAGTTCTTC. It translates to CASNNGDSYNEQFF.

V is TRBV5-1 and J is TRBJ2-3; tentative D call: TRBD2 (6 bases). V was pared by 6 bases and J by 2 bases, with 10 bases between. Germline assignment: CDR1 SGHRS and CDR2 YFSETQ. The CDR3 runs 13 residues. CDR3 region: CASKAGFTDTQYF. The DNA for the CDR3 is TGCGCCAGCAAGGCGGGATTCACAGATACGCAGTATTTT.

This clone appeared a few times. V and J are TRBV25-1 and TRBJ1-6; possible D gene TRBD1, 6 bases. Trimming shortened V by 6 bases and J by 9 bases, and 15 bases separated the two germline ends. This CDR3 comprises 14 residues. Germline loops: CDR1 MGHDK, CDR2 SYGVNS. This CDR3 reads CASRGTGLVSPLHF. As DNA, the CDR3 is TGTGCCAGCAGAGGAACAGGGCTGGTTTCACCCCTCCACTTT.

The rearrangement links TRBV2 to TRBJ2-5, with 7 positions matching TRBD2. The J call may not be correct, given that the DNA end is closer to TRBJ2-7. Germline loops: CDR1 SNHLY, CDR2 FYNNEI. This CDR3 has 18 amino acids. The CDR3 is CASSEVGLESSGNYEQYF. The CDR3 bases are TGTGCCAGCAGTGAAGTGGGCCTGGAGTCTAGCGGAAACTACGAGCAGTACTTC.

In DNA, the CDR3 is TGTGCCAGCAGCGTAGGGGGGACAGGGGATCAGCCCCAGCATTTT. Protein sequence: CASSVGGTGDQPQHF. V gene TRBV9 combines with J gene TRBJ1-5; 10 nucleotides agree with TRBD1. The CDR3 is made up of 15 amino acids. Per germline, CDR1 SGDLS and CDR2 YYNGEE. Unmatched junction bases numbered 2, after V lost 0 bases and J lost 5 bases.

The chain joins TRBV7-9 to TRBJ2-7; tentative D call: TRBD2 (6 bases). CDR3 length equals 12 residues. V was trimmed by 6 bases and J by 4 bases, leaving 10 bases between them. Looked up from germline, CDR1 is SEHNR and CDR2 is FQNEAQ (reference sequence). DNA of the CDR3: TGTGCCAGCAGGGGAGGCAGTTACGAGCAGTACTTC. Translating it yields CASRGGSYEQYF.

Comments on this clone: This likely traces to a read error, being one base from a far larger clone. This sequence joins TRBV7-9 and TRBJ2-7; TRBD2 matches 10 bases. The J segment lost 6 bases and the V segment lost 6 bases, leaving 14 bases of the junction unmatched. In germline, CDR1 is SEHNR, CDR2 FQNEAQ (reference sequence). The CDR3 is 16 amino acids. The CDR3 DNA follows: TGTGCCAGCAGTCGTCCCGGGGCTAGCGGGAGTACCGAGCAGTACTTC. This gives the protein CASSRPGASGSTEQYF. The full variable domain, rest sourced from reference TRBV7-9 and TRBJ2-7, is DTGVSQNPRHKITKRGQNVTFRCDPISEHNRLYWYRQTLGQGPEFLTYFQNEAQLEKSRLLSDRFSAERPKGSFSTLEIQRTEQGDSAMYLCASSRPGASGSTEQYFGPGTRLTVT.

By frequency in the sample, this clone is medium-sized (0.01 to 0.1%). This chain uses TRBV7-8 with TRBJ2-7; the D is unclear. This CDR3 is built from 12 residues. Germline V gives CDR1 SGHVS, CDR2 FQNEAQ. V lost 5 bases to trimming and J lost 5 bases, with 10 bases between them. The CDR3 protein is CASSPHGDEQYF. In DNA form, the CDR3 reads TGTGCCAGCAGCCCCCATGGGGACGAGCAGTACTTC.

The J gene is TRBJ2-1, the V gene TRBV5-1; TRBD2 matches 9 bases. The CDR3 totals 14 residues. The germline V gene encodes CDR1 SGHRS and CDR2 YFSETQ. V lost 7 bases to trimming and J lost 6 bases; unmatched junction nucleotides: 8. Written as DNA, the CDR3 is TGCGCCAGCCGGGGCGGGAGGGGGTTCAATGAGCAGTTCTTC. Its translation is CASRGGRGFNEQFF.

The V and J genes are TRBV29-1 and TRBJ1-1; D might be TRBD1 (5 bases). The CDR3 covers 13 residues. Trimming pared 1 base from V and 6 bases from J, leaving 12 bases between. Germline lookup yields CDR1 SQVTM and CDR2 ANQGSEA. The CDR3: CSVEGQPLAEAFF. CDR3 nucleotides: TGCAGCGTTGAAGGACAGCCCCTTGCTGAAGCTTTCTTT.

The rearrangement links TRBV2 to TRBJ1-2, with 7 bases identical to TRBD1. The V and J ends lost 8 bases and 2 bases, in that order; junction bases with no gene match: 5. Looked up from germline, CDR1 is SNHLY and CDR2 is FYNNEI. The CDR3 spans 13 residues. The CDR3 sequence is CASHPGGNYGYTF. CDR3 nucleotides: TGTGCCAGCCACCCAGGGGGAAACTATGGCTACACCTTC. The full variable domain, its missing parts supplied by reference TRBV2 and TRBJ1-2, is EPEVTQTPSHQVTQMGQEVILRCVPISNHLYFYWYRQILGQKVEFLVSFYNNEISEKSEIFDDQFSVERPDGSNFTLKIRSTKLEDSAMYFCASHPGGNYGYTFGSGTRLTVV.

As DNA, the CDR3 is TGTGCCAGCAGCTTCAAGCCGGGACTGATAAACAATGAGCAGTTCTTC. Residues: CASSFKPGLINNEQFF. The chain is built from TRBV11-2 and TRBJ2-1; tentatively, D is TRBD2 (6 bases). The CDR3 is made up of 16 amino acids. Trimming shortened V by 3 bases and J by 5 bases, and 17 bases separated the two germline ends. The germline CDR1 and CDR2 sequences are SGHAT and FQNNGV.

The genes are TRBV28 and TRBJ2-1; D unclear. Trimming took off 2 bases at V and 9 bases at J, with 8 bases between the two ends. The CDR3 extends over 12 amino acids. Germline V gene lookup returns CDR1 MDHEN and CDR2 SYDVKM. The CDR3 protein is CASSLEVGEQFF. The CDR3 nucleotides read TGTGCCAGCAGTTTAGAAGTCGGTGAGCAGTTCTTC. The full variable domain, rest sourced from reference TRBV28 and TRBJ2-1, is DVKVTQSSRYLVKRTGEKVFLECVQDMDHENMFWYRQDPGLGLRLIYFSYDVKMKEKGDIPEGYSVSREKKERFSLILESASTNQTSMYLCASSLEVGEQFFGPGTRLTVL.

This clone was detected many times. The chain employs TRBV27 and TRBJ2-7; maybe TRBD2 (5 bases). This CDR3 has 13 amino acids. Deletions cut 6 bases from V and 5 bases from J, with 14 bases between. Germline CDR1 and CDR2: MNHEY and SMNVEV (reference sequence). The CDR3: CASRGRTGHEQYF. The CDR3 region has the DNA TGTGCCAGCAGGGGTAGGACTGGCCACGAGCAGTACTTC.

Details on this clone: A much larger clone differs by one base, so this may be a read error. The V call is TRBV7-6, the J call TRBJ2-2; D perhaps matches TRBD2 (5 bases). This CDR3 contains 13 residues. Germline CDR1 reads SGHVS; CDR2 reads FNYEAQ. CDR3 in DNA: TGTGCCAGCAGCTCTTCGAGCACCGGGAAGCTGTTTTTT. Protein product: CASSSSSTGKLFF. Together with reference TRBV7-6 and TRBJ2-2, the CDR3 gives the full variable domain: GAGVSQSPRYKVTKRGQDVALRCDPISGHVSLYWYRQALGQGPEFLTYFNYEAQQDKSGLPNDRFSAERPEGSISTLTIQRTEQRDSAMYRCASSSSSTGKLFFGEGSRLTVL.

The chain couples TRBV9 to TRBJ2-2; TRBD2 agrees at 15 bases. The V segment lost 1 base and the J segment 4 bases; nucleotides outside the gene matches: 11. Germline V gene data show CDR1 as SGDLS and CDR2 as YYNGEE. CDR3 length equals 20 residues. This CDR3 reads CASSVSPGLAGGRGTGELFF. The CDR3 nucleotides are TGTGCCAGCAGCGTATCCCCGGGACTAGCGGGAGGACGGGGCACCGGGGAGCTGTTTTTT.

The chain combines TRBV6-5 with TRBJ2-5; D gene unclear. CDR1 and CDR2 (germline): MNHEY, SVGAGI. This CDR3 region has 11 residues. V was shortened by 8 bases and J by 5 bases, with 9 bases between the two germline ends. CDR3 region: CASAERETQYF. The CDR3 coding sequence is TGTGCCAGCGCAGAACGGGAGACCCAGTACTTC.

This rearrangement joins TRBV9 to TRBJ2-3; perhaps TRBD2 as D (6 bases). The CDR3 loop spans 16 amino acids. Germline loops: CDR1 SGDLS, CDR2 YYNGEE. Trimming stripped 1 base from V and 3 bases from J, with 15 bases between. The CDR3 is CASSVSSVRGTDTQYF. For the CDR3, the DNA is TGTGCCAGCAGCGTAAGTTCTGTTCGGGGGACAGATACGCAGTATTTT.

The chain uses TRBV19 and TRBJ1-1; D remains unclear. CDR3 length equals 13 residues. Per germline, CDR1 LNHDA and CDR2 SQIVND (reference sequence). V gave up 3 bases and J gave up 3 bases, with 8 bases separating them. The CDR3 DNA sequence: TGTGCCAGTAGTATTGGGAAGTACACTGAAGCTTTCTTT. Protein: CASSIGKYTEAFF.

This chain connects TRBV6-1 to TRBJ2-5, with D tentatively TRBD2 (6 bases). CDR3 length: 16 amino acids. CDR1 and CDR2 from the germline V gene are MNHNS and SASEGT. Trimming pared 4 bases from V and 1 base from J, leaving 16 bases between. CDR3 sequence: CASSAEGWGGQETQYF. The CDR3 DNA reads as TGTGCCAGCAGTGCCGAGGGGTGGGGAGGCCAAGAGACCCAGTACTTC.

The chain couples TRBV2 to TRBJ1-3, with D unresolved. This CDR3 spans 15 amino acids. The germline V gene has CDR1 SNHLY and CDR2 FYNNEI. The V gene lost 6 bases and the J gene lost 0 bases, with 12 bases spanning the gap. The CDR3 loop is CASSAIRISGNTIYF. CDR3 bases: TGTGCCAGCAGCGCAATTAGGATCTCTGGAAACACCATATATTTT.

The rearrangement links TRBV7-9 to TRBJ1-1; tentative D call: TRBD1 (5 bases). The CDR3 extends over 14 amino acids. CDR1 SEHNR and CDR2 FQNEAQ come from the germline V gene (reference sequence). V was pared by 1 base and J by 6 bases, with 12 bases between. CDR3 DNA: TGTGCCAGCAGCTTAGGGTCCAGGGTTCCTGAAGCTTTCTTT. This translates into CASSLGSRVPEAFF.

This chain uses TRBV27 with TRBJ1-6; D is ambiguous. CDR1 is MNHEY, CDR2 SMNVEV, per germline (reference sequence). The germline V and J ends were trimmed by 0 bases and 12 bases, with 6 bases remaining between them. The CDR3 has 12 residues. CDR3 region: CASSLSFGPLHF. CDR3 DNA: TGTGCCAGCAGTTTATCGTTCGGACCCCTCCACTTT.

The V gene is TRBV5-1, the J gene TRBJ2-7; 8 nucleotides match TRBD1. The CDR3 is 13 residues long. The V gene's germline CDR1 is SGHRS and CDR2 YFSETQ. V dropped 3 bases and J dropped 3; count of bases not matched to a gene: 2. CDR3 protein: CASSYGQGYEQYF. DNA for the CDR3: TGCGCCAGCAGCTACGGACAGGGCTACGAGCAGTACTTC.

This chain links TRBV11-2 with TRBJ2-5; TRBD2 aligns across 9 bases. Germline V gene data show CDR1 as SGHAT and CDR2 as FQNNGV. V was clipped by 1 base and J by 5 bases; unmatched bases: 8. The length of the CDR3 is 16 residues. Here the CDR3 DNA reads TGTGCCAGCAGCTTAGGGGGCGGGAGGGCCGTGGAGACCCAGTACTTC. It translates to CASSLGGGRAVETQYF.

CDR3 DNA sequence: TGTGCCAGCAGCAGAACGAGCGGGACTCCATCCTACGAGCAGTACTTC. It specifies CASSRTSGTPSYEQYF. The chain uses TRBV7-9 and TRBJ2-7; 7 bases agree with TRBD2. The V gene end was trimmed by 5 bases and the J gene end by 1 base; junction bases not matched to a gene: 11. The CDR3 is made up of 16 amino acids. Germline V gene lookup returns CDR1 SEHNR and CDR2 FQNEAQ (reference sequence).

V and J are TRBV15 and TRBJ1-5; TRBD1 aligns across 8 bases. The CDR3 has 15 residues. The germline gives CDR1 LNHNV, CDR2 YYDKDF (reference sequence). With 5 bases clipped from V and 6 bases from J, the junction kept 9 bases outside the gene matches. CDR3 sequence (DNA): TGTGCCACCAGCGAACAGGGGGTTTGGGGTCAGCCCCAGCATTTT. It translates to CATSEQGVWGQPQHF.

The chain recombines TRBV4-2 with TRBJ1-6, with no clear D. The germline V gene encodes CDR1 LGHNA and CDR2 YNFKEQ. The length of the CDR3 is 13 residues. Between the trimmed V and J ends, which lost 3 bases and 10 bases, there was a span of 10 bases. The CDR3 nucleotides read TGTGCCAGCAGCCAGGGTATCGGATCACCCCTCCACTTT. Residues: CASSQGIGSPLHF.